The 11 T cell receptor beta chains reported below all come from one sample, sequenced in a study of T cells in localized non-small cell lung cancer. The method was immunoSEQ multiplex PCR; TCRdb's version includes in-frame clones alone and lacks a portion of them. Seen here are over 30,000 clones, roughly 78% observed once, and the top ten hold approximately 35%. Specimen: peripheral blood, collected before any cancer treatment. The receptors come from a male donor at least 60 years old with stage II squamous cell lung carcinoma.

The J gene is TRBJ1-5, the V gene TRBV19; 8 bases match TRBD1. The CDR3 runs 17 residues. Germline-derived CDR1 and CDR2 are LNHDA and SQIVND (reference sequence). V gave up 3 bases and J gave up 7 bases; unmatched junction bases: 14. The CDR3 coding sequence is TGTGCCAGTAGTATCCCCCCAGGGGGCTTTCAAGTCCAGCCCCAGCATTTT. Translated: CASSIPPGGFQVQPQHF.

This clone occurred a few times. V usage is TRBV29-1 and J usage is TRBJ2-2; D is unresolved. V was pared by 6 bases and J by 0 bases, with 11 bases between. Germline V gene data show CDR1 as SQVTM and CDR2 as ANQGSEA. This CDR3 is 14 amino acids long. The CDR3 here is CSVDGFSNTGELFF. CDR3 nucleotides: TGCAGCGTGGACGGGTTCTCGAACACCGGGGAGCTGTTTTTT.

This chain connects TRBV5-1 to TRBJ2-2, with TRBD1 matching 8 bases. Germline CDR1 and CDR2: SGHRS and YFSETQ. Unmatched junction bases numbered 8, after V lost 7 bases and J lost 3 bases. This CDR3 spans 15 amino acids. The CDR3 here is CASGGQGRDTGELFF. CDR3 bases: TGCGCCAGCGGCGGACAGGGACGGGACACCGGGGAGCTGTTTTTT.

V and J are TRBV2 and TRBJ1-1, with D perhaps matching TRBD1 (5 bases). The CDR3 covers 12 residues. Germline CDR1 and CDR2: SNHLY and FYNNEI. V lost 6 bases to trimming and J lost 4 bases, with 9 bases between them. CDR3 region: CASREQVTEAFF. The CDR3 region has the DNA TGTGCCAGCAGGGAACAGGTCACTGAAGCTTTCTTT.

The chain joins TRBV30 to TRBJ1-6, with 9 nucleotides matching TRBD1. V lost 3 bases and J lost 9; bases outside the gene matches: 6. Germline assignment: CDR1 GTSNPN and CDR2 SVGIG (reference sequence). This CDR3 contains 14 residues. CDR3: CAWRGQGIGSPLHF. CDR3 nucleotides: TGTGCCTGGAGGGGACAGGGAATCGGTTCACCCCTCCACTTT.

The chain employs TRBV29-1 and TRBJ2-7, with 7 positions matching TRBD1. This CDR3 has 20 amino acids. Germline assignment: CDR1 SQVTM and CDR2 ANQGSEA. V dropped 8 bases and J dropped 7; count of bases not matched to a gene: 35. The CDR3 protein is CSKGPDTGTEGRPVGCEQYF. In DNA form, the CDR3 reads TGCAGCAAGGGCCCAGATACCGGGACAGAAGGGAGACCTGTAGGGTGTGAGCAGTACTTC.

The V call is TRBV5-1, the J call TRBJ1-5, with 7 bases matching TRBD1. Trimming removed 2 bases from V and 5 bases from J; junction bases left unmatched: 4. The CDR3 totals 14 residues. CDR1 is SGHRS, CDR2 YFSETQ, per germline. The CDR3 loop reads CASSFSGGHQPQHF. CDR3 nucleotides: TGCGCCAGCAGCTTTTCAGGGGGGCATCAGCCCCAGCATTTT.

The chain employs TRBV27 and TRBJ2-3, with D unresolved. From germline, CDR1 is MNHEY and CDR2 SMNVEV (reference sequence). V lost 0 bases, J lost 5 bases, and 15 bases lay in between. The CDR3 has 16 amino acids. The CDR3 sequence: CASSLSVILLGDTQYF. CDR3 nucleotide sequence: TGTGCCAGCAGTTTATCTGTAATACTACTGGGAGATACGCAGTATTTT.

The chain employs TRBV5-1 and TRBJ1-5, with 10 bases that match TRBD1. J lost 6 bases, V lost 4 bases, and 7 bases had no gene match. Looked up from germline, CDR1 is SGHRS and CDR2 is YFSETQ. CDR3 size: 15 residues. The CDR3 nucleotides are TGCGCCAGCAGCGCGGGACAGGGGACGAGTCAGCCCCAGCATTTT. Its translation: CASSAGQGTSQPQHF.

On this clone itself: A much larger clone lies one base from this, so it may be a read error. This chain links TRBV5-6 with TRBJ2-2; D perhaps matches TRBD1 (5 bases). Germline CDR1 and CDR2: SGHDT and YYEEEE. This CDR3 is 14 amino acids long. The V end lost 6 bases, the J end lost 6 bases, and 15 bases lay between the germline ends. For the CDR3, the DNA is TGTGCCAGCAACTTCCTCCAGGGCCCCGGGGAGCTGTTTTTT. Translating it yields CASNFLQGPGELFF.

The chain uses TRBV7-5 and TRBJ2-5; TRBD2, as called in the table, went unchecked against the DNA. TRBV7-5 is assigned pseudogene status. CDR3 length equals 21 residues. The CDR3 is CARSPEPGTSLVLELQETQYF. CDR3 sequence (DNA): TGTGCCAGAAGCCCAGAACCCGGGACTAGTTTGGTCCTGGAGCTTCAAGAGACCCAGTACTTC.